This passage covers 9 T cell receptor beta chains from one sample sequenced in a study of cytomegalovirus exposure and HLA in healthy donors. Researchers ran the PCR with 60 Vbeta and 13 Jbeta primers. Data came from immunoSEQ multiplex PCR; TCRdb stores just in-frame clones and leaves some out. This table holds about 170,000 clones, around 80% found once. The sequenced material came from PBMCs. The source of these receptors is a woman in her forties or fifties in good health and CMV-seropositive.

The chain uses TRBV6-1 and TRBJ1-1, with 10 bases identical to TRBD1. The CDR3 extends over 15 amino acids. The ends lost 6 bases at V and 2 bases at J; junction bases unmatched: 6. Germline loops: CDR1 MNHNS, CDR2 SASEGT. CDR3 residues: CASRVTGGYNTEAFF. The DNA for the CDR3 is TGTGCCAGCAGGGTGACAGGGGGCTATAACACTGAAGCTTTCTTT.

This chain links TRBV6-6 with TRBJ1-1; 8 bases agree with TRBD1. Per germline, CDR1 MNHNY and CDR2 SVGAGI (reference sequence). V lost 0 bases to trimming and J lost 7 bases; unmatched junction nucleotides: 7. This CDR3 contains 15 residues. DNA for the CDR3: TGTGCCAGCAGTTACTCTGGGACAGGCCGCATTGAAGCTTTCTTT. Residues: CASSYSGTGRIEAFF.

The chain couples TRBV5-6 to TRBJ2-7, with D tentatively TRBD1 (5 bases). CDR3 length: 17 amino acids. Germline-derived CDR1 and CDR2 are SGHDT and YYEEEE. V gave up 0 bases and J gave up 4 bases, with 20 bases separating them. CDR3 sequence (DNA): TGTGCCAGCAGCTTGGCAATGTGGGGCCACACCCTTTACGAGCAGTACTTC. Its protein product is CASSLAMWGHTLYEQYF.

The table lists this clone with a count of one. This chain links TRBV5-6 with TRBJ1-4, with D tentatively TRBD1 (6 bases). Between the trimmed V and J ends, which lost 3 bases and 7 bases, there was a span of 13 bases. Per the germline V gene, CDR1 is SGHDT and CDR2 is YYEEEE. There are 14 residues in the CDR3. The CDR3 here is CASSYRDGIEKLFF. The CDR3 DNA reads as TGTGCCAGCAGCTACAGGGATGGGATTGAAAAACTGTTTTTT. The full variable domain, with the rest looked up from reference TRBV5-6 and TRBJ1-4, is DAGVTQSPTHLIKTRGQQVTLRCSPKSGHDTVSWYQQALGQGPQFIFQYYEEEERQRGNFPDRFSGHQFPNYSSELNVNALLLGDSALYLCASSYRDGIEKLFFGSGTQLSVL.

V usage is TRBV6-5 and J usage is TRBJ1-3; 7 bases are a match to TRBD1. Germline loops: CDR1 MNHEY, CDR2 SVGAGI. The J segment lost 4 bases and the V segment lost 6 bases, leaving 6 bases of the junction unmatched. CDR3 length equals 14 residues. The CDR3 is CASRQMDRGNTIYF. The CDR3 DNA reads TGTGCCAGCAGACAAATGGACAGGGGAAACACCATATATTTT.

The chain has TRBV7-9 and TRBJ2-5, with TRBD2 matching over 10 bases. The germline CDR1 and CDR2 sequences are SEHNR and FQNEAQ (reference sequence). The J segment lost 7 bases and the V segment lost 6 bases, leaving 11 bases of the junction unmatched. The CDR3 is 15 amino acids. The CDR3 DNA sequence: TGTGCCAGCAGACTACCTAGCGGGAGAGGGGGGACCCAGTACTTC. This gives the protein CASRLPSGRGGTQYF. The whole variable domain, filled in from reference TRBV7-9 and TRBJ2-5, reads DTGVSQNPRHKITKRGQNVTFRCDPISEHNRLYWYRQTLGQGPEFLTYFQNEAQLEKSRLLSDRFSAERPKGSFSTLEIQRTEQGDSAMYLCASRLPSGRGGTQYFGPGTRLLVL.

The V and J genes are TRBV5-4 and TRBJ1-6; D unclear. This CDR3 spans 15 amino acids. Germline V CDR1 and CDR2: SGHNT, YYREEE (reference sequence). Between the trimmed V and J ends, which lost 1 base and 8 bases, there was a span of 13 bases. The CDR3 DNA is TGTGCCAGCAGCTTGACCGTCGGTGGTGATTCACCCCTCCACTTT. It codes for CASSLTVGGDSPLHF.

V usage is TRBV11-2 and J usage is TRBJ1-1, with D possibly matching TRBD1 (6 bases). V was pared by 5 bases and J by 0 bases, with 10 bases between. CDR1 is SGHAT and CDR2 is FQNNGV in the germline V gene. The CDR3 runs 14 residues. CDR3 in amino acids: CASSTQGLNTEAFF. The CDR3, as DNA: TGTGCCAGCAGCACACAGGGTTTGAACACTGAAGCTTTCTTT. The entire variable domain, with the rest obtained from reference TRBV11-2 and TRBJ1-1, is as follows: EAGVAQSPRYKIIEKRQSVAFWCNPISGHATLYWYQQILGQGPKLLIQFQNNGVVDDSQLPKDRFSAERLKGVDSTLKIQPAKLEDSAVYLCASSTQGLNTEAFFGQGTRLTVV.

This clone occurred once. The rearrangement links TRBV7-2 to TRBJ2-7, with D unclear. The CDR3 has 12 amino acids. Germline-derived CDR1 and CDR2 are SGHTA and FQGNSA. The V end was cut by 4 bases, the J end by 3 bases, with 7 bases between. CDR3 protein: CASSSYRYEQYF. In nucleotides, the CDR3 is TGTGCCAGCAGCTCCTACCGCTACGAGCAGTACTTC. The complete variable domain, with remaining parts taken from reference TRBV7-2 and TRBJ2-7, reads GAGVSQSPSNKVTEKGKDVELRCDPISGHTALYWYRQSLGQGLEFLIYFQGNSAPDKSGLPSDRFSAERTGGSVSTLTIQRTQQEDSAVYLCASSSYRYEQYFGPGTRLTVT.